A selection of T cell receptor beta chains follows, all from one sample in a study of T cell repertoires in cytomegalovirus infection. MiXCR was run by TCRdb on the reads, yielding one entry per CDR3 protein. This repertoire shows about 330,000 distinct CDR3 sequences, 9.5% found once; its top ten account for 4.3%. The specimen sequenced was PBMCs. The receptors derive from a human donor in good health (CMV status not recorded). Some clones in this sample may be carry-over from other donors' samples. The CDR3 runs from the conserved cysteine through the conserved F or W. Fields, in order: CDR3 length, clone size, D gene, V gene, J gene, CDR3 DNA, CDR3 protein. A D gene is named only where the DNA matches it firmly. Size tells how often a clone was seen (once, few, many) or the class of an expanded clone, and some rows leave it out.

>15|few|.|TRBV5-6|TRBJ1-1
TGTGCCAGCAGCCACCTCCTAGGGACGAACACTGAAGCTTTCTTT
CASSHLLGTNTEAFF
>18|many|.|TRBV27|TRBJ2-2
TGTGCCAGCAGGCCAGGGGTTGGGGCGGGGATTTTTACCGGGGAGCTGTTTTTT
CASRPGVGAGIFTGELFF
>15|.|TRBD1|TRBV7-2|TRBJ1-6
TGTGCCAGCAGAGGGGACAGGGCGGATAATTCACCCCTCCACTTT
CASRGDRADNSPLHF
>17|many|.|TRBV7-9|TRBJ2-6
TGTGCCAGCAGCTTAGGGGACGGCGGTACCGGGGCCAACGTCCTGACTTTC
CASSLGDGGTGANVLTF
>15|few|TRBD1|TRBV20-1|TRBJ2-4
TGCAGTGTCTCACAGGGGACCTTAGCCAAAAACATTCAGTACTTC
CSVSQGTLAKNIQYF
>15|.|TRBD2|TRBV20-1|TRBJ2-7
TGCAGTGCTAGAGCTTGGCGGGAGGGCCGGTACGAGCAGTACTTC
CSARAWREGRYEQYF
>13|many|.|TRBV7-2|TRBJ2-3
TGTGCCAGCAGCTTAGGAGGGCAGGGTACGCAGTATTTT
CASSLGGQGTQYF
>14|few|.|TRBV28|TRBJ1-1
TGTGCCAGCAGTTTAAGTCGAACAGGGCACGAAGCTTTCTTT
CASSLSRTGHEAFF
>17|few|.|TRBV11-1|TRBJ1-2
TGTGCCAGCAGCTTAGACTCGGCCGTCGGGCAGCGAATTGGCTACACCTTC
CASSLDSAVGQRIGYTF
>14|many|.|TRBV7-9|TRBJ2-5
TGTGCCAGCAGCTTAGGAGCAGGGTCAGAGACCCAGTACTTC
CASSLGAGSETQYF
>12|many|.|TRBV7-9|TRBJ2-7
TGTGCCAGCCAGACAGGTTCCTACGAGCAGTACTTC
CASQTGSYEQYF
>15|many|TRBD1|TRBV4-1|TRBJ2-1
TGCGCCAGCAGCCGAGGGGGACAGACCTACAATGAGCAGTTCTTC
CASSRGGQTYNEQFF
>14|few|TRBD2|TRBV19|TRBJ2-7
TGTGCCAGTAGTATACTAGCGGGAGCGGGTGAGCAGTACTTC
CASSILAGAGEQYF
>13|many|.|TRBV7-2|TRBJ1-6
TGTGCCAGCAGCTTAGTTTTGGATTCACCCCTCCACTTT
CASSLVLDSPLHF
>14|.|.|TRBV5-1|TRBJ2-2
TGCGCCAGCAGCCTCCCCAGGAATACCGGGGAGCTGTTTTTT
CASSLPRNTGELFF
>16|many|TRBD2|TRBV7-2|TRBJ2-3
TGTGCCAGCAGCTTATTCGGGACTAGCGTTACAGATACGCAGTATTTT
CASSLFGTSVTDTQYF
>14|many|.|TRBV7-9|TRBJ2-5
TGTGCCAGCAGCTTCGGCAGGGATGGCGAGACCCAGTACTTC
CASSFGRDGETQYF
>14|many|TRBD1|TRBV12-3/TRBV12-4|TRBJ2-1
TGTGCCAGCAGTCAACAGGGGTCGCTCAATGAGCAGTTCTTC
CASSQQGSLNEQFF
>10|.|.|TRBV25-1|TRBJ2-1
TGTGCCAGCAGTGAATCTCCCAAGTTCTTC
CASSESPKFF
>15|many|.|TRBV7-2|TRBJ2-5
TGTGCCAGCAGCCCCGGACCCTTAACCCGAGAGACCCAGTACTTC
CASSPGPLTRETQYF
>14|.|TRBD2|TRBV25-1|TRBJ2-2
TGTGCCAGCAACCGGGAGGGCCTCGGAGGGGAGCTGTTTTTT
CASNREGLGGELFF
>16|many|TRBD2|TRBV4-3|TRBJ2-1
TGCGCCAGCAGCCAAGGCCCTAGCGGGGGGGTAAAAGAGCAGTTCTTC
CASSQGPSGGVKEQFF
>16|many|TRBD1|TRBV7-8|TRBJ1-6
TGTGCCAGCAGTTTCCGGGACAGGGTTGTCAATTCACCCCTCCACTTT
CASSFRDRVVNSPLHF
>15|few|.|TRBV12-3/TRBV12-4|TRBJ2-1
TGTGCCAGCAGGGTAGCGGTAAGCTCCTACAATGAGCAGTTCTTC
CASRVAVSSYNEQFF
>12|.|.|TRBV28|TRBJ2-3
TGTGCCAGCACCGTCCCCGGGGATACGCAGTATTTT
CASTVPGDTQYF
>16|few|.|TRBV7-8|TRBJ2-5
TGTGCCAGCAGCCCAAACGGGGTTCTAAGTCCAGAGACCCAGTACTTC
CASSPNGVLSPETQYF
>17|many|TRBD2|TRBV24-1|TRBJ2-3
TGTGCCACCAGTGATTTAGGGACTAGCGACCGCACAGATACGCAGTATTTT
CATSDLGTSDRTDTQYF
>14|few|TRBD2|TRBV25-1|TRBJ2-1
TGTGCCAGCTGCGACTCCAGCGGGAGCGGCGAGCAGTTCTTC
CASCDSSGSGEQFF
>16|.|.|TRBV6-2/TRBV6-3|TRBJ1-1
TGTGCCAGCAGCCACGAATTCACTTACAGGAACACTGAAGCTTTCTTT
CASSHEFTYRNTEAFF
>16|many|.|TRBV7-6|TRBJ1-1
TGTGCCAGCAGCTTAGGACGAAGTCCGGGGAACACTGAAGCTTTCTTT
CASSLGRSPGNTEAFF
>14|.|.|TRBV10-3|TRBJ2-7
TGTGCCATCAGTGAGTCCACGGGGACCTACGAGCAGTACTTC
CAISESTGTYEQYF
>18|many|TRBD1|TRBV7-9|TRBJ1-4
TGTGCCAGCAGCCATGGTAGGACAGGGGGTTCAACTAATGAAAAACTGTTTTTT
CASSHGRTGGSTNEKLFF
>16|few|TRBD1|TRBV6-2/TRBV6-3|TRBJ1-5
TGTGCCAGCAGTCAAGGACAGGGGGCGCGGAATCAGCCCCAGCATTTT
CASSQGQGARNQPQHF
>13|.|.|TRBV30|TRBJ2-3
TGTGCCTGGAGTCAGGGGTCTCGAGATACGCAGTATTTT
CAWSQGSRDTQYF
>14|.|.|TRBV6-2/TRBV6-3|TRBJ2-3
TGTGCCAGCAAACCCCAGGACAGTTTAGATACGCAGTATTTT
CASKPQDSLDTQYF